This T cell receptor beta chain is drawn from a study of OX40 agonist ivuxolimab in advanced cancers. The V gene's germline CDR1 is LNHDA and CDR2 SQIVND (reference sequence). This CDR3 has 14 amino acids. The V and J ends lost 6 bases and 5 bases, in that order; junction bases with no gene match: 5. Baseline was the first blood sampling point, followed by cycle 4 day 1 and cycle 7 day 1. TCRdb's table, derived via immunoSEQ multiplex PCR, lists solely in-frame clones and lacks some. This sample has fewer than 35,000 clones; roughly 80% occur once, and the top ten carry about 20%. This receptor was taken from an adult with an advanced solid tumor such as melanoma, head and neck, liver or kidney cancer. This rearrangement joins TRBV19 to TRBJ2-1; 9 nucleotides line up with TRBD1. The sample here was CD4+ or CD8+ T cells sorted from blood, taken in a trial of the OX40 agonist ivuxolimab. CDR3 DNA sequence: TGTGCCAGTAGAGGGACAGGGCGAAACAATGAGCAGTTCTTC. Its protein is CASRGTGRNNEQFF.